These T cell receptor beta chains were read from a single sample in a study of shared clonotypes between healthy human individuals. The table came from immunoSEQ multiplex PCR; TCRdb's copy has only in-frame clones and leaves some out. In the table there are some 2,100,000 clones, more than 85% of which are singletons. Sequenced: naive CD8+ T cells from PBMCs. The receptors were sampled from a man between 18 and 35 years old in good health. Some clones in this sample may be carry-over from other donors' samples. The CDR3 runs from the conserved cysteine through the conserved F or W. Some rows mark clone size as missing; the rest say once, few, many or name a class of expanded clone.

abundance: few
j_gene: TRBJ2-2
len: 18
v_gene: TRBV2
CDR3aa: CASSGLSGRAYGTGELFF

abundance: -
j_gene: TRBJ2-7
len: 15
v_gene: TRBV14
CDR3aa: CASSHGLRDIHEQYF

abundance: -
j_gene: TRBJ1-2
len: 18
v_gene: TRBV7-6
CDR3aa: CASSLGTGERGANYGYTF

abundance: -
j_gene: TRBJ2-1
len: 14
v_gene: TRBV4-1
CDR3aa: CASSQDLGAGEQFF

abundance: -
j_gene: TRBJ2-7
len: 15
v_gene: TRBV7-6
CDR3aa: CASSLVASGSYEQYF

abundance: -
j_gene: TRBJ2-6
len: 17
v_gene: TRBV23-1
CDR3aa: CARVTAAPASGANVLTF

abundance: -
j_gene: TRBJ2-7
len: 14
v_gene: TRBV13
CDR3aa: CASSQGDRSYEQYF

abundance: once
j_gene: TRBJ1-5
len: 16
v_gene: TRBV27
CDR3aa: CASSPSAGERNQPQHF

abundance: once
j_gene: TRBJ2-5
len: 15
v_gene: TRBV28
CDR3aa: CASSPRTGLALNRYF

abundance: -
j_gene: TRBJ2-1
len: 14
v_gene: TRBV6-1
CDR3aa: CASSVRGSGNEQFF

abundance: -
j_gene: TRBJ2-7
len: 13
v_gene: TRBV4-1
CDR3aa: CASSPAGAAEQYF

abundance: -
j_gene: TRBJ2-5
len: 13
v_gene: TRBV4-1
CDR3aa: CASSQDFEETQYF

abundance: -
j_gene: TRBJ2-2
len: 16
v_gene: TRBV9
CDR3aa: CASSSGTSVSTGELFF

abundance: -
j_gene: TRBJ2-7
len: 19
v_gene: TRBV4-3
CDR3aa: CASSQDDQSSGEEGYEQYF

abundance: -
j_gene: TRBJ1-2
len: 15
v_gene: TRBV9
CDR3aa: CASSLEGSANYGYTF

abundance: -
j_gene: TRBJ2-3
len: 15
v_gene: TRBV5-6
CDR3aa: CASSLLLGSTDTQYF

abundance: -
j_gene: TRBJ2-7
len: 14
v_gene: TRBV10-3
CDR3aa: CATPQGAPFYEQYF

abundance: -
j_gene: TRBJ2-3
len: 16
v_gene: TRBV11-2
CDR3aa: CASSLGLAGGYNTQYF

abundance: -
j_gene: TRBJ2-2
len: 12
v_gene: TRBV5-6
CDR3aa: CASSYGGGELFF

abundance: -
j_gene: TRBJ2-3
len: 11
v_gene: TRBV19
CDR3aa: CASRRADTQYF

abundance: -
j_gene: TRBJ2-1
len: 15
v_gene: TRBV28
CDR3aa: CASSQLAGALNEQFF

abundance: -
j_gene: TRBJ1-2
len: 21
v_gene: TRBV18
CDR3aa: CASSPPFPVKDRGLEDNGYTF

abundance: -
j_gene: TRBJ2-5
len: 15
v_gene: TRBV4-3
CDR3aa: CASSQDWGGPWGQYF

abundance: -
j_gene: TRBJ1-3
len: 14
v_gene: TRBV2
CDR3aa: CASRTEPAGNTIYF

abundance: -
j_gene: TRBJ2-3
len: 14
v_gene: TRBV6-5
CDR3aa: CASNPQGAADTQYF

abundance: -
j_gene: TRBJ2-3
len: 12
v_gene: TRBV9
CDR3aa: CASSEHADTQYF

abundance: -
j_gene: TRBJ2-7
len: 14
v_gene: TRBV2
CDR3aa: CASSPPGRPYEQYF

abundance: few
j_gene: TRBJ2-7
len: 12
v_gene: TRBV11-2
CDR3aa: CASSTWGAEQYF

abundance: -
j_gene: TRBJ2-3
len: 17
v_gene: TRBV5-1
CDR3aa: CASSFGIAGVWADTQYF

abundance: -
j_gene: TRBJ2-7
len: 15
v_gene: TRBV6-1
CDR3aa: CASSEGGWGSYEQYF

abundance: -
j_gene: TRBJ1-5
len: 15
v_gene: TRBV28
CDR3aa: CASSLFRVRNQPQHF

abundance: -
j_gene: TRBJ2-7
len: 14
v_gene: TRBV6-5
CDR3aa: CASSYGVRDYEQYF

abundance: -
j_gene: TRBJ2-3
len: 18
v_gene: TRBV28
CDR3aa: CASSLLLMSSGSTDTQYF

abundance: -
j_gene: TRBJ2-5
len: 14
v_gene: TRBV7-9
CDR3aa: CASSLASYQETQYF

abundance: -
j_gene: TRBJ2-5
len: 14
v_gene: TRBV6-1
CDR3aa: CASTHSGRQETQYF

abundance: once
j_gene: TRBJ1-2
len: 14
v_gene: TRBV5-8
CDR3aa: CASSPYRERYGYTF

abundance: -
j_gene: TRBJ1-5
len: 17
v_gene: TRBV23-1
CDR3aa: CASSHMDRVVGNQPQHF

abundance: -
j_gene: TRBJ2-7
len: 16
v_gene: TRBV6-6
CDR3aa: CASSRTRTPQGHEQYF

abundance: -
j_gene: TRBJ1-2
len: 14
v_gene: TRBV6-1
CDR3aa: CASYPDPENYGYTF

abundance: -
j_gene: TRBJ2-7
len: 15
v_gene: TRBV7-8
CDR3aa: CASSRTSGSSYEQYF

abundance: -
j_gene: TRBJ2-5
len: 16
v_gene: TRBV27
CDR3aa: CASSYLPGHAFETQYF

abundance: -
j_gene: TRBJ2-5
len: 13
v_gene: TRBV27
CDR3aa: CASSWGSQETQYF

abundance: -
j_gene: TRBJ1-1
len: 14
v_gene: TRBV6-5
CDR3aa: CASSPRSLDTEAFF